This T cell receptor (beta chain) derives from a study of CXCR3-negative and CXCR3-positive naive CD8 T cells. Regarding this clonotype: Its antigen is not known.

Triplicate sorts of some 300,000 cells per CD8+ subset. The naive CD8+ gate required CD45RO-CCR7+CD27+CD95- phenotype. TRB cDNA was prepared as libraries by UMI-labeled 5' RACE. For each CDR3 protein, TCRdb gives one entry from its re-call of the 5' RACE reads, without DNA. The repertoire table contains tens of thousands of distinct CDR3 sequences. Whole-study findings and limits: Comparison of naive cells showed more hydrophobic TRB CDR3s in CXCR3-positive than in CXCR3-negative naive cells. Comparably high diversity was seen in both naive subsets, and much lower diversity in memory CD8+ cells.

From germline, CDR1 is MNHEY and CDR2 SVGAGI. This CDR3 has 15 residues. The sequence derives from a human donor in good health. Some clones in this sample may be carry-over from other donors' samples. V gene TRBV6-5 combines with J gene TRBJ1-1; the D gene TCRdb calls, TRBD1, cannot be checked with no DNA. Sequencing was carried out using naive CXCR3+ CD8+ T cells from blood. Specified subset: CD45RO-CCR7+CD27+CD95- naive CD8+ T cells expressing CXCR3 (TNR3+). The CDR3 here is CASSYPGQGKTEAFF.